The entry below describes one TCR beta chain. CDR1 and CDR2 (germline): SGHTA, FQGNSA. CDR3 size: 16 residues. The junction had 9 bases not matched to a gene; V was cut back by 2 bases and J by 7 bases. The data are from a study of blood T cell repertoires in COVID-19. Study-wide context: The study drew acute and convalescent COVID-19 samples from the United States, Italy and Spain. T cells, B-cell-depleted T cells, or PBMCs provided the cDNA or gDNA that served as material.

In the authors' workflow: How many nucleated cells were present was estimated from reference gene primer amplification. The table came from immunoSEQ multiplex PCR; TCRdb's copy has only in-frame clones and leaves some out. V, J and clone size reflect that table, while D and trimming were determined from the DNA. The sample lists around 270,000 clones, around nine tenths occurring once. This receptor was taken from a man aged 35 to 55 with acute or convalescent COVID-19. The sample was peripheral blood. The genes are TRBV7-2 and TRBJ1-5, with 9 nucleotides matching TRBD1. In DNA form, the CDR3 reads TGTGCCAGCAGCTTACACGGGACAGGGCTAAGACAGCCCCAGCATTTT. It codes for CASSLHGTGLRQPQHF.